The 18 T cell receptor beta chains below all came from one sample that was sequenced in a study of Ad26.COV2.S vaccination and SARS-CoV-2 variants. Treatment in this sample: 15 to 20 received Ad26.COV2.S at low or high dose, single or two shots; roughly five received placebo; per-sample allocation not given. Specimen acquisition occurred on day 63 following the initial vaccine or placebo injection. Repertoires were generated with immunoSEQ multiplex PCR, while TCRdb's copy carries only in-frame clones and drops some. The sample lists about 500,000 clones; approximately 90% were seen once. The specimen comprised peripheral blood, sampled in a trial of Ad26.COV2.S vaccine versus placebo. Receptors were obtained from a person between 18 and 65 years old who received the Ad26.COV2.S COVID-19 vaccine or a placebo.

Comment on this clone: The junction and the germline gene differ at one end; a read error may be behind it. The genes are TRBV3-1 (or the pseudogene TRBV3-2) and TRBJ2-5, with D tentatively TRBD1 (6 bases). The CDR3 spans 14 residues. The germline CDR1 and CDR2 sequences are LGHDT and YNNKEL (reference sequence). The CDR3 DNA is TGTGCCAGCAGCCAAGACCTAACGCGGACAGCTCCCCACTTC. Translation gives CASSQDLTRTAPHF.

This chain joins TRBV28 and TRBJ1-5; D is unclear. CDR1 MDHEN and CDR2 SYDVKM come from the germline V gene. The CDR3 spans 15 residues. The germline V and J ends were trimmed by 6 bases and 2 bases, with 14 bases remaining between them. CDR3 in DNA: TGTGCCAGCAGCCCGTCTGGGGTTGGCAATCAGCCCCAGCATTTT. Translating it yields CASSPSGVGNQPQHF.

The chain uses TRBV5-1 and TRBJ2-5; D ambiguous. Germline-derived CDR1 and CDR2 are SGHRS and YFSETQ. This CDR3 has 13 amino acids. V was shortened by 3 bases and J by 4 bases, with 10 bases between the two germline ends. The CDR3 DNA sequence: TGCGCCAGCAGCTCTTCCGACGGAGAGACCCAGTACTTC. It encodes CASSSSDGETQYF.

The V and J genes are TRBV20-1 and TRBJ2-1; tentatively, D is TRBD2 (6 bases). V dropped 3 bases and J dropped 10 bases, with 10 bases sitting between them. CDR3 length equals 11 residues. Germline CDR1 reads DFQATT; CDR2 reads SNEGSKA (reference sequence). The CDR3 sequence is CSASGGFEQFF. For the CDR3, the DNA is TGCAGTGCTAGTGGGGGGTTCGAGCAGTTCTTC.

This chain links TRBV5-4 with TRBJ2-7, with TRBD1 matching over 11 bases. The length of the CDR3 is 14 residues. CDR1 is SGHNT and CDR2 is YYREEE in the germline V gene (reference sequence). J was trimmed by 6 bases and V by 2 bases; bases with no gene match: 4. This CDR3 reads CASSFTGTGGEQYF. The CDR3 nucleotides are TGTGCCAGCAGCTTCACCGGGACAGGGGGCGAGCAGTACTTC.

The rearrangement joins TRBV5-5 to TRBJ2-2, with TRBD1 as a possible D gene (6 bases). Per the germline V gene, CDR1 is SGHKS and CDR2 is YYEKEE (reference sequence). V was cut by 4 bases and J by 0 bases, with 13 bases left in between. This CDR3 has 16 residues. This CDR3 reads CASSPSGTTNTGELFF. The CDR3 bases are TGTGCCAGCAGCCCATCCGGGACAACGAACACCGGGGAGCTGTTTTTT.

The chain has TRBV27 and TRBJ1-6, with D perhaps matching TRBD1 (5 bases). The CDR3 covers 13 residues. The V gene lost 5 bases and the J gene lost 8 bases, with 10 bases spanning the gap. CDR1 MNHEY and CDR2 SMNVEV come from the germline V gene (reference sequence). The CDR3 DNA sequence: TGTGCCAGCAGTATAGTCAGGGATTCACCCCTCCACTTT. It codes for CASSIVRDSPLHF.

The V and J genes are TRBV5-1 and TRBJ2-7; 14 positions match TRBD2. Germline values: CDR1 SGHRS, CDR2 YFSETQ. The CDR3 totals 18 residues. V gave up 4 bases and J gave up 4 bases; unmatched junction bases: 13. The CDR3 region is CASSGTSGGLHSNYEQYF. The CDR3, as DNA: TGCGCCAGCAGCGGGACTAGCGGGGGCCTCCATTCCAATTACGAGCAGTACTTC.

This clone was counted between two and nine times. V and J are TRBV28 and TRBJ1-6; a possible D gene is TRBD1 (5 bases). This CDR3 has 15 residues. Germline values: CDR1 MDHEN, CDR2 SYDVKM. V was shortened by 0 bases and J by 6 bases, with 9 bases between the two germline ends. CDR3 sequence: CASSLWGDGNSPLHF. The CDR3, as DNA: TGTGCCAGCAGTTTATGGGGGGACGGTAATTCACCCCTCCACTTT. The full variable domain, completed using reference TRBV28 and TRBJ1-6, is DVKVTQSSRYLVKRTGEKVFLECVQDMDHENMFWYRQDPGLGLRLIYFSYDVKMKEKGDIPEGYSVSREKKERFSLILESASTNQTSMYLCASSLWGDGNSPLHFGNGTRLTVT.

The CDR3 loop reads CASSPTGVAEQYF. DNA of the CDR3: TGTGCCAGCAGCCCGACAGGGGTGGCTGAGCAGTACTTC. J is TRBJ2-7 and V is TRBV9; TRBD1 matches at 8 bases. J was trimmed by 7 bases and V by 4 bases; bases with no gene match: 7. CDR3 length: 13 residues. CDR1 is SGDLS, CDR2 YYNGEE, per germline.

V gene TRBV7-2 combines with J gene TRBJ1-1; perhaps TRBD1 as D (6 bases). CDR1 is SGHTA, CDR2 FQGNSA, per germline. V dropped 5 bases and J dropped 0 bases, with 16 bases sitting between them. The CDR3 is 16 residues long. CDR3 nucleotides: TGTGCCAGCAGCCAAAGGCTAGGGGACATGAACACTGAAGCTTTCTTT. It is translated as CASSQRLGDMNTEAFF. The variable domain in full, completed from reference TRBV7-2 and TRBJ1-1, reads GAGVSQSPSNKVTEKGKDVELRCDPISGHTALYWYRQSLGQGLEFLIYFQGNSAPDKSGLPSDRFSAERTGGSVSTLTIQRTQQEDSAVYLCASSQRLGDMNTEAFFGQGTRLTVV.

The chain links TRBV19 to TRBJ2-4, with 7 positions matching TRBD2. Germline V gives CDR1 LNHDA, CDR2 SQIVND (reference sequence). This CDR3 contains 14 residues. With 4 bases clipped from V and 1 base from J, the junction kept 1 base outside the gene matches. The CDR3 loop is CASSTGGAKNIQYF. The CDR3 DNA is TGTGCCAGTAGTACCGGGGGGGCCAAAAACATTCAGTACTTC.

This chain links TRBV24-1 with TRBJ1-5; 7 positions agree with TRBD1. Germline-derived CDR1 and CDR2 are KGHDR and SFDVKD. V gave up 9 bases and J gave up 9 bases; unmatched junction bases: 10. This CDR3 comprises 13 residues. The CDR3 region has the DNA TGTGCCACCGGGGACAGAGGAGGGGCGCCCCAGCATTTT. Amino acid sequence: CATGDRGGAPQHF.

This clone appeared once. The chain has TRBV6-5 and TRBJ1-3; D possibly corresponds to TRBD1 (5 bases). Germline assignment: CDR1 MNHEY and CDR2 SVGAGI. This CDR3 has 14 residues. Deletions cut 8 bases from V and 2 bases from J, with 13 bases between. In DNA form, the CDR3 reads TGTGCCAGCCGCCCAAGGGGAACTGGAAACACCATATATTTT. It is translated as CASRPRGTGNTIYF.

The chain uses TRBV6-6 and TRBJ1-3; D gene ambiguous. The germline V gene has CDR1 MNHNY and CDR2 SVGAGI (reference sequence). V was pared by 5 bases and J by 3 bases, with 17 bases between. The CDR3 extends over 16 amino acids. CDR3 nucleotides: TGTGCCAGCAGTAACGGGAGGGAGGTATTTGGAAACACCATATATTTT. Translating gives CASSNGREVFGNTIYF.

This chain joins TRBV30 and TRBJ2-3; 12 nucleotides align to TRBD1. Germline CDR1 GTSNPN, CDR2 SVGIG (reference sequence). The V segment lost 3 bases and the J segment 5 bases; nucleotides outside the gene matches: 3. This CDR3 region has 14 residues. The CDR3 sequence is CAWRGTGGGDTQYF. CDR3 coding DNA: TGTGCCTGGAGGGGGACAGGGGGCGGAGATACGCAGTATTTT.

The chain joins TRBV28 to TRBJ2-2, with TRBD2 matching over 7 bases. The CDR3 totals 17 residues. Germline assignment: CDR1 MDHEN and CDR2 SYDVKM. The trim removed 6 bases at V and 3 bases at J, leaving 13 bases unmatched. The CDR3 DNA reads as TGTGCCAGCAGCTCTTATAGCGGGCAAAAATACACCGGGGAGCTGTTTTTT. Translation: CASSSYSGQKYTGELFF.

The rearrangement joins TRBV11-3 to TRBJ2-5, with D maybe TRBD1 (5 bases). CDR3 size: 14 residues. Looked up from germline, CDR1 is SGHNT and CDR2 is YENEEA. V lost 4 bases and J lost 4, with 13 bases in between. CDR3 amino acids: CASSSPGLGETQYF. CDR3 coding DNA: TGTGCCAGCAGCTCCCCAGGGTTAGGAGAGACCCAGTACTTC.